This T cell receptor (beta chain) was captured by sequencing in a study of blood T cell repertoires in COVID-19. The repertoire was sequenced with immunoSEQ multiplex PCR; TCRdb's copy has only in-frame clones and lacks some. The table records 250,000 or so clones, approximately 80% of them present only once. The CDR3 length is 15 residues. V trimming: 5 bases; J trimming: 4 bases; junction bases outside the gene matches: 8. Germline values: CDR1 SEHNR, CDR2 FQNEAQ (reference sequence). This receptor was taken from a man aged 55 to 70 with acute or convalescent COVID-19. The rearrangement uses TRBV7-9 and TRBJ1-5, with 7 bases matching TRBD1. Sequenced sample: peripheral blood. CDR3 sequence reads: CASSPQGQPNQPQHF. The CDR3 DNA reads as TGTGCCAGCAGCCCGCAGGGACAGCCGAATCAGCCCCAGCATTTT.